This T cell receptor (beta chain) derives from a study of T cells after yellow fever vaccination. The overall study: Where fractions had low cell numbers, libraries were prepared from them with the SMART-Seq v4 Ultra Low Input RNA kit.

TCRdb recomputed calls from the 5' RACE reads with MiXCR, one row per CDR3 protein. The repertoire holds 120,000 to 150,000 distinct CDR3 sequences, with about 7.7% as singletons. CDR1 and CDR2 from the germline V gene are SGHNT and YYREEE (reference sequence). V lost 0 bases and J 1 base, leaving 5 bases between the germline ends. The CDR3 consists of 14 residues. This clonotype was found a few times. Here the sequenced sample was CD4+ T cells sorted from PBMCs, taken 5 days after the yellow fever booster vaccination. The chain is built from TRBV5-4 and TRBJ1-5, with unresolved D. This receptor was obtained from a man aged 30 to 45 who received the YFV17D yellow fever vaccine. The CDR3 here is CASSLEHSNQPQHF. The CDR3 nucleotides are TGTGCCAGCAGCTTGGAACACAGCAATCAGCCCCAGCATTTT.